The text below deals with one TCR beta chain. The junction had 10 bases not matched to a gene; V was cut back by 4 bases and J by 4 bases. This CDR3 has 16 residues. CDR1 and CDR2 (germline): SGHRS, YFSETQ. The data were taken from a study of blood T cell repertoires in COVID-19. The overall study: Both acute and convalescent COVID-19 samples were obtained from the United States, Italy and Spain.

Produced via immunoSEQ multiplex PCR; TCRdb's table is partial and in-frame only. Among around 100,000 clones listed, approximately 78% were seen once. This clonotype was obtained from a man aged 70-80 years with acute or convalescent COVID-19. What was sequenced was peripheral blood. This sequence joins TRBV5-1 and TRBJ2-1, with TRBD2 identical over 8 bases. The CDR3 reads CASSPDRAGAYNEQFF. The CDR3 nucleotides read TGCGCCAGCAGCCCAGATAGAGCGGGAGCTTACAATGAGCAGTTCTTC. Using reference TRBV5-1 and TRBJ2-1 for the parts outside the CDR3, the full variable domain is KAGVTQTPRYLIKTRGQQVTLSCSPISGHRSVSWYQQTPGQGLQFLFEYFSETQRNKGNFPGRFSGRQFSNSRSEMNVSTLELGDSALYLCASSPDRAGAYNEQFFGPGTRLTVL.